A single TCR beta chain is shown here with its context. CDR1 is KGHSH, CDR2 LQKENI, per germline. Trimming pared 4 bases from V and 2 bases from J, leaving 8 bases between. The CDR3 runs to 13 residues. This sample was taken from a study of blood T cell repertoires in COVID-19. The overall study: The origin of the acute and convalescent COVID-19 samples was the United States, Italy and Spain. PBMCs, B-cell-depleted T cells, or T cells were the source of the cDNA or gDNA that made up the material.

Sequencing used immunoSEQ multiplex PCR; TCRdb keeps in-frame clones, though not all of them. In the table there are 200,000 to 250,000 clones, approximately 78% of which are singletons. A Seattle source enrolled patients during active infection and followed them longitudinally. The specimen sequenced was peripheral blood. The V call is TRBV18, the J call TRBJ2-5; possible D gene TRBD2, 5 bases. This TCR came from a woman aged 80 or over with COVID-19, enrolled during active disease. The CDR3 nucleotides are TGTGCCAGCTCACTCGGACTGCAAGAGACCCAGTACTTC. It yields the protein CASSLGLQETQYF. The full variable domain, in which reference TRBV18 and TRBJ2-5 provide the parts outside the CDR3, is NAGVMQNPRHLVRRRGQEARLRCSPMKGHSHVYWYRQLPEEGLKFMVYLQKENIIDESGMPKERFSAEFPKEGPSILRIQQVVRGDSAAYFCASSLGLQETQYFGPGTRLLVL.